In this sample, the clone carrying this T cell receptor beta chain turned up a few times. Depths of 1 in 200,000 to 1 in 1 million T cells were the sequencing target. The protocol was immunoSEQ multiplex PCR, while the TCRdb copy is restricted to in-frame clones and leaves out a portion. This table holds fewer than 400,000 clones, 67% found once. The CDR3 extends over 14 amino acids. CDR1 is MNHEY, CDR2 SMNVEV, per germline (reference sequence). V shed 3 bases and J shed 6 bases, with 12 bases lying between them. This entry belongs to a study of cytotoxic CD8 clonotypes in ibrutinib-treated CLL. Whole-study context: Patient counts were around 12 relapsed/refractory, under 16 treatment-naive and under 18 IGHV unmutated.

The V and J genes are TRBV27 and TRBJ1-5; a weak D match, TRBD1 (5 bases). This sequence was found in a human donor with chronic lymphocytic leukemia. The material sequenced was PBMCs, taken after 36 months of ibrutinib treatment. CDR3 in DNA: TGTGCCAGCAGTTTGGGGACCGCGGGTCAGCCCCAGCATTTT. This encodes CASSLGTAGQPQHF.